Below, 10 T cell receptor beta chains from the same sample are listed, as sequenced in a study of blood T cell repertoires in COVID-19. Some clones are missing from TCRdb's copy, which holds only in-frame ones; the method was immunoSEQ multiplex PCR. The sample lists approximately 220,000 clones, 85% to 90% seen once, with approximately 1.1% in the top ten. Sequenced material: PBMCs or T cells enriched from blood (not recorded which). The receptors derive from a man aged 30 to 45 who had recovered from COVID-19.

This clone is a singleton in its sample. The J gene is TRBJ1-1, the V gene TRBV3-1 (or the pseudogene TRBV3-2), with no clear D. Germline loops: CDR1 LGHDT, CDR2 YNNKEL (reference sequence). This CDR3 is 12 amino acids long. V was clipped by 0 bases and J by 11 bases, with 10 bases between them. The CDR3 here is CASSQDSIQAFF. Written as DNA, the CDR3 is TGTGCCAGCAGCCAAGACAGTATCCAGGCTTTCTTT.

As concerns this clone: The same CDR3 can be traced to other DNA sequences in this sample. This chain uses TRBV5-4 with TRBJ1-2; 8 nucleotides align to TRBD1. V gave up 0 bases and J gave up 2 bases; unmatched junction bases: 3. CDR1 and CDR2 from the germline V gene are SGHNT and YYREEE (reference sequence). This CDR3 has 15 residues. The CDR3 loop is CASSLGQGANYGYTF. The CDR3 coding sequence is TGTGCCAGCAGCTTGGGGCAGGGGGCGAACTATGGCTACACCTTC.

V usage is TRBV7-2 and J usage is TRBJ2-7, with 7 bases lining up with TRBD1. Per germline, CDR1 SGHTA and CDR2 FQGNSA. This CDR3 region has 15 residues. J was trimmed by 2 bases and V by 2 bases; bases with no gene match: 6. CDR3 sequence reads: CASSLTRGKTYEQYF. DNA for the CDR3: TGTGCCAGCAGCTTAACCAGGGGGAAGACCTACGAGCAGTACTTC.

A single count supports this clone. The V gene is TRBV5-1, the J gene TRBJ1-6; 7 nucleotides align to TRBD1. Per germline, CDR1 SGHRS and CDR2 YFSETQ. J lost 7 bases, V lost 4 bases, and 14 bases had no gene match. The length of the CDR3 is 17 residues. CDR3 nucleotide sequence: TGCGCCAGCAGCCCAAAATTTAGACAGGGAGACAATTCACCCCTCCACTTT. Amino acid sequence: CASSPKFRQGDNSPLHF.

CDR3: CASSFAGAPTEAFF. As DNA, the CDR3 is TGTGCCAGCAGCTTCGCGGGGGCGCCCACTGAAGCTTTCTTT. The chain recombines TRBV13 with TRBJ1-1, with D maybe TRBD1 (6 bases). The V and J ends lost 3 bases and 4 bases respectively, with 12 bases between them. CDR1 is PRHDT and CDR2 is FYEKMQ in the germline V gene (reference sequence). The CDR3 is 14 amino acids.

The chain uses TRBV27 and TRBJ2-3; 9 positions match TRBD2. Unmatched junction bases numbered 2, after V lost 2 bases and J lost 2 bases. CDR1 is MNHEY, CDR2 SMNVEV, per germline (reference sequence). The CDR3 is 15 residues long. CDR3 in amino acids: CASSLLAGNTDTQYF. For the CDR3, the DNA is TGTGCCAGCAGTTTACTAGCGGGGAACACAGATACGCAGTATTTT.

This clone was detected only once. The V call is TRBV11-2, the J call TRBJ2-5, with 8 bases matching TRBD2. The germline gives CDR1 SGHAT, CDR2 FQNNGV. V lost 5 bases, J lost 2 bases, and 1 base stayed unmatched. The CDR3 totals 13 residues. The CDR3 DNA follows: TGTGCCAGCAGCCGGGGGGGGCAAGAGACCCAGTACTTC. Its protein product is CASSRGGQETQYF.

The chain joins TRBV5-1 to TRBJ2-7, with 9 bases matching TRBD1. Losses at the gene ends were 5 bases for V and 3 bases for J; bases not matched to a gene: 6. The V gene's germline CDR1 is SGHRS and CDR2 YFSETQ. CDR3 length: 14 amino acids. CDR3 bases: TGCGCCAGCAGGGGACAGGGTCTAAACTACGAGCAGTACTTC. Amino acids: CASRGQGLNYEQYF. The full variable domain, with the rest looked up from reference TRBV5-1 and TRBJ2-7, is KAGVTQTPRYLIKTRGQQVTLSCSPISGHRSVSWYQQTPGQGLQFLFEYFSETQRNKGNFPGRFSGRQFSNSRSEMNVSTLELGDSALYLCASRGQGLNYEQYFGPGTRLTVT.

The chain is built from TRBV27 and TRBJ2-7, with 7 bases lining up with TRBD1. Germline V lookup: CDR1 MNHEY, CDR2 SMNVEV (reference sequence). The CDR3 contains 13 residues. The J segment lost 5 bases and the V segment lost 7 bases, leaving 8 bases of the junction unmatched. The DNA of the CDR3 is TGTGCCAGCAAACTACGACAGGGCCACGAGCAGTACTTC. It is translated as CASKLRQGHEQYF.

The chain recombines TRBV10-3 with TRBJ1-2; D not resolved. Between the trimmed V and J ends, which lost 2 bases and 5 bases, there was a span of 9 bases. CDR1 and CDR2 (germline): ENHRY, SYGVKD. The CDR3 extends over 13 amino acids. The CDR3 reads CAISEAGKYGYTF. DNA of the CDR3: TGTGCCATCAGTGAGGCCGGGAAATATGGCTACACCTTC.